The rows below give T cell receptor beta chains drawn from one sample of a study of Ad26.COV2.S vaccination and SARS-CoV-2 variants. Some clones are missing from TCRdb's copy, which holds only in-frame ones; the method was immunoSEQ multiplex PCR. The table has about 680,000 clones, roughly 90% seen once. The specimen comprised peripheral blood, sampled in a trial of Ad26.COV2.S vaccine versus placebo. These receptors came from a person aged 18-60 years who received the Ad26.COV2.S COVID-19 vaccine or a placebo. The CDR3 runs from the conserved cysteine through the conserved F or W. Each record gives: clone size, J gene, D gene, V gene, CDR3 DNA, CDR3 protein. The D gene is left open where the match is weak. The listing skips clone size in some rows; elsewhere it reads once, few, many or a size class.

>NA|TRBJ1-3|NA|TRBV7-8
TGTGCCAGCAGCTTGCTAAACACCATATATTTT
CASSLLNTIYF
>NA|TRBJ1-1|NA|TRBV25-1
TGTGCCAGCAGTGAATATCGAACGAGGGGAGCTTTCTTT
CASSEYRTRGAFF
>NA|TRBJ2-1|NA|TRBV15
TGTGCCACCAGCAGAGATGAGGGGGAGACAAGGCTCTACAATGAGCAGTTCTTC
CATSRDEGETRLYNEQFF
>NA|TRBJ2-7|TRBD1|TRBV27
TGTGCCAGCAGTTTATCACAGGGGAGTCACGAGCAGTACTTC
CASSLSQGSHEQYF
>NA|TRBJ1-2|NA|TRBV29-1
TGCAGCGTGCCACAGCTCTATGGCTACACCTTC
CSVPQLYGYTF
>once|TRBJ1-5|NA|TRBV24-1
TGTGCCACCAGTGATTTTGGTCAGCCCCAGCATTTT
CATSDFGQPQHF
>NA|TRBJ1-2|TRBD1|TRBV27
TGTGCCAGCAGATCACCGGGACAGGGGTGGGACAACTATGGCTACACCTTC
CASRSPGQGWDNYGYTF
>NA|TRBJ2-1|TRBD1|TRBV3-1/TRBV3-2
TGTGCCAGCAAGGGACAGGGTTACAATGAGCAGTTCTTC
CASKGQGYNEQFF
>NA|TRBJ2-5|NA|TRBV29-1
TGCAGCGTTGATTCGCCACAGCAAGAGACCCAGTACTTC
CSVDSPQQETQYF
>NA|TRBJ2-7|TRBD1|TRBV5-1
TGCGCCAGCAGCTCGGACAGGGGGCGATACGAGCAGTACTTC
CASSSDRGRYEQYF
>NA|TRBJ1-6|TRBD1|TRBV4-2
TGTGCCAGCAGCACGGACAGGAGGAATTCACCCCTCCACTTT
CASSTDRRNSPLHF
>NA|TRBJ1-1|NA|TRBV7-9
TGTGCCAGCAGCTTAAAACAGGGTAGTCCCCCCACTGAAGCTTTCTTT
CASSLKQGSPPTEAFF
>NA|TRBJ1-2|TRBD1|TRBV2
TGTGCCAGCAGTGAGGGACAGGGAGTGAATGGCTACACCTTC
CASSEGQGVNGYTF
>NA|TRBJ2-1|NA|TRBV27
TGTGCCAGCAGTCCTCGGGGAGCCTATTCTGATGAGCAGTTCTTC
CASSPRGAYSDEQFF
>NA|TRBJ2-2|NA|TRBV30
TGTGCCTGGAGTGATTTTGCCAGGATAACCGGGGAGCTGTTTTTT
CAWSDFARITGELFF
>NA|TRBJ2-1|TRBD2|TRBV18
TGTGCCAGCTCACGGCGGGAGGGAGCGAACAATGAGCAGTTCTTC
CASSRREGANNEQFF
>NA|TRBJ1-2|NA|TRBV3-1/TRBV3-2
TGTGCCAGCAGCCTACAGGGCGGTGGGGGCTACACCTTC
CASSLQGGGGYTF
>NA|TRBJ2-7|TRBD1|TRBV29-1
TGCAGCGTTCCTTCCCCCGGGACAGGGGTTGAGGAGCAGTACTTC
CSVPSPGTGVEEQYF
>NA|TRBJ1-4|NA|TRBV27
TGTGCCACGGGGGGAACCGCAACTAATGAAAAACTGTTTTTT
CATGGTATNEKLFF
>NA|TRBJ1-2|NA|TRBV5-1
TGCGCCAGCAGCTTGGAGTGGAAATATGGCTACACCTTC
CASSLEWKYGYTF
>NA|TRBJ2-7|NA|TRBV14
TGTGCCAGCAGCCAATTCGCGTACGAGCAGTACTTC
CASSQFAYEQYF
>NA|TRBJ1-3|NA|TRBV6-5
TGTGCCAGCAGTTCGCAATCAACAGGAAACACCATATATTTT
CASSSQSTGNTIYF
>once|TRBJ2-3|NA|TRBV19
TGTGCCAGTAGTATAGATCTTGAGGATACGCAGTATTTT
CASSIDLEDTQYF
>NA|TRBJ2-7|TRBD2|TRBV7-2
TGTGCCAGCAGCAGGAGGGGACTAGCGGGAAACGAGCAGTACTTC
CASSRRGLAGNEQYF
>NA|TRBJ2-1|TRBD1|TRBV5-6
TGTGCCAGCAGCCACCGGGACAGGGGGGCCGATGAGCAGTTCTTC
CASSHRDRGADEQFF
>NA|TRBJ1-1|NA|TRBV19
TGTGCCAGTAGTATAGAGGCCGGAGGACCGTGGAACACTGAAGCTTTCTTT
CASSIEAGGPWNTEAFF
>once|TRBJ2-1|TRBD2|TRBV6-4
TGTGCCAGCAGTGTAAGTAGCGGGAGACTGCAGTTCTTC
CASSVSSGRLQFF
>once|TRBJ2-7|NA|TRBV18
TGTGCCAGCTCACCACCTGGGGACACCTATCAGTACTTC
CASSPPGDTYQYF
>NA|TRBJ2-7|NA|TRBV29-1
TGCAGCGTCCGAAGAGGGGCAGCGGCCTACGAGCAGTACTTC
CSVRRGAAAYEQYF
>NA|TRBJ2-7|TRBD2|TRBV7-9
TGTGCCAGCAGCTTTTGGCTAGCGGGAGGGGCCGAGCAGTACTTC
CASSFWLAGGAEQYF
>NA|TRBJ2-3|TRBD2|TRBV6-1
TGTGCCAGCAGTGAACGTGCGGGGGTGGATACGCAGTATTTT
CASSERAGVDTQYF
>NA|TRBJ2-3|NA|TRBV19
TGTGCCAGTTCTCCCCCTTCCAGGATTACAGATACGCAGTATTTT
CASSPPSRITDTQYF
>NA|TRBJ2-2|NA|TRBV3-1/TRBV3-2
TGTGCCAGCAGCCAAGATACTCTCGCCGGGGAGCTGTTTTTT
CASSQDTLAGELFF
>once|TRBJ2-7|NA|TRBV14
TGTGCCAGCAGCCAAGTTGGTAGGGGGACACCTTCCTACGAGCAGTACTTC
CASSQVGRGTPSYEQYF
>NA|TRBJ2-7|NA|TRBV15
TGTGCCACCAGCAGAGATGGGCAGGGCTACGAGCAGTACTTC
CATSRDGQGYEQYF
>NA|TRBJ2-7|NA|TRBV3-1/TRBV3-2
TGTGCCAGCAGCCAGAGACTAGCCTACGAGCAGTACTTC
CASSQRLAYEQYF
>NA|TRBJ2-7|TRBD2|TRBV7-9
TGTGCCAGCAGCTTAGTTTTGGGGACTAGCGTTGAGTACGAGCAGTACTTC
CASSLVLGTSVEYEQYF
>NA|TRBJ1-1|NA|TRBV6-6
TGTGCCAGCAGTTACGCCAGGTCGGACACTGAAGCTTTCTTT
CASSYARSDTEAFF
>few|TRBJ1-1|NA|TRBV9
TGTGCCAGCAGCCCTCGGGAACGCAACACTGAAGCTTTCTTT
CASSPRERNTEAFF
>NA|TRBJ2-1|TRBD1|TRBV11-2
TGTGCCAGCAGCTTAGTTTACAGGGGCCTACTGAATGAGCAGTTCTTC
CASSLVYRGLLNEQFF